Listed below are T cell receptor beta chains from one sample, sequenced in a study of cytomegalovirus exposure and HLA in healthy donors. Sequencing was performed with immunoSEQ multiplex PCR; in TCRdb, only in-frame clones are kept and a portion is missing. The sample has about 160,000 clones. Sequencing was carried out using PBMCs. Every receptor here comes from a man aged 25 to 40 in good health and CMV-seronegative. Each CDR3 is given with its conserved first and last residue. A D gene is named only where the DNA matches it firmly.

v_call	d_call	j_call	cdr3_aa	cdr3_nt
TRBV7-6	NA	TRBJ1-2	CASSPSVADGYTF	TGTGCCAGCAGCCCCTCCGTGGCCGATGGCTACACCTTC
TRBV9	TRBD2	TRBJ2-2	CASSSSSGGTGELFF	TGTGCCAGCAGCTCGTCTAGCGGGGGGACCGGGGAGCTGTTTTTT
TRBV19	NA	TRBJ2-5	CASGVGGGQETQYF	TGTGCCAGTGGGGTAGGGGGAGGGCAAGAGACCCAGTACTTC
TRBV9	NA	TRBJ1-5	CASSVGQNQPQHF	TGTGCCAGCAGCGTAGGGCAAAATCAGCCCCAGCATTTT
TRBV7-9	NA	TRBJ2-7	CASSSLQGTYEQYF	TGTGCCAGCAGCTCCCTACAGGGAACCTACGAGCAGTACTTC
TRBV14	TRBD2	TRBJ2-7	CASSQEGTRGCEQYF	TGTGCCAGCAGCCAAGAGGGGACTAGGGGTTGCGAGCAGTACTTC
TRBV6-5	TRBD1	TRBJ1-2	CASSSGTELYGYTF	TGTGCCAGCAGTTCCGGGACAGAACTCTATGGCTACACCTTC
TRBV5-4	TRBD2	TRBJ2-1	CASSLLREGGYNEQFF	TGTGCCAGCAGCTTGCTACGGGAGGGAGGCTACAATGAGCAGTTCTTC
TRBV6-5	NA	TRBJ2-1	CASSTVSFSYNEQFF	TGTGCCAGCTCTACAGTGAGTTTTTCCTACAATGAGCAGTTCTTC
TRBV4-1	TRBD1	TRBJ2-7	CASSPSQGQAYEQYF	TGCGCCAGCAGCCCCAGCCAGGGACAGGCTTACGAGCAGTACTTC